One sample yielded the 11 T cell receptor beta chains listed below, sequenced in a study of blood T cell repertoires in COVID-19. Clones were read by immunoSEQ multiplex PCR, and TCRdb kept only the in-frame ones, dropping some. The repertoire holds fewer than 200,000 clones, with 92% as singletons. What was sequenced was peripheral blood. The receptor source for this set is a man aged 25-45 years with COVID-19, enrolled during active disease.

This chain joins TRBV3-1 (or the pseudogene TRBV3-2) and TRBJ1-1; D is possibly TRBD1 (5 bases). Looked up from germline, CDR1 is LGHDT and CDR2 is YNNKEL (reference sequence). Trimming took 2 bases from V and 7 from J, leaving 11 bases between them. The CDR3 has 13 residues. The CDR3, as DNA: TGTGCCAGCAGCCAAAGGCCGGGGGTTGAAGCTTTCTTT. Protein: CASSQRPGVEAFF.

This chain connects TRBV7-9 to TRBJ2-7, with D uncertain. This CDR3 contains 13 residues. The V gene's germline CDR1 is SEHNR and CDR2 FQNEAQ (reference sequence). Trimming shortened V by 5 bases and J by 6 bases, and 14 bases separated the two germline ends. This CDR3 reads CASSQRQILEQYF. In DNA form, the CDR3 reads TGTGCCAGCAGCCAACGACAAATACTCGAGCAGTACTTC.

A single count supports this clone. This chain links TRBV18 with TRBJ1-1; D is undetermined. This CDR3 is 13 amino acids long. V was clipped by 2 bases and J by 7 bases, with 11 bases between them. Germline V lookup: CDR1 KGHSH, CDR2 LQKENI. The CDR3 loop is CASSPDRQVEAFF. CDR3 nucleotides: TGTGCCAGCTCACCAGACCGGCAGGTTGAAGCTTTCTTT.

The chain uses TRBV7-3 and TRBJ1-2, with no clear D. Germline CDR1 SGHTA, CDR2 FQGTGA. The length of the CDR3 is 18 residues. The V end lost 1 base, the J end lost 0 bases, and 18 bases lay between the germline ends. The CDR3 DNA reads as TGTGCCAGCAGCTTAATAGAGGTCCCCGGAGCTTCTAACTATGGCTACACCTTC. It specifies CASSLIEVPGASNYGYTF.

This clone came up once. The chain is built from TRBV10-3 and TRBJ1-1; a weak D match, TRBD1 (5 bases). This CDR3 spans 11 amino acids. V lost 11 bases, J lost 4 bases, and 11 bases lay in between. CDR1 ENHRY and CDR2 SYGVKD come from the germline V gene. The CDR3 DNA is TGTGCCGTCCAGGGAATCACTGAAGCTTTCTTT. This sequence encodes CAVQGITEAFF.

The J gene is TRBJ1-1, the V gene TRBV7-3; TRBD1 matches 8 bases. The ends lost 8 bases at V and 4 bases at J; junction bases unmatched: 6. CDR1 and CDR2 (germline): SGHTA, FQGTGA. CDR3 length: 13 amino acids. The CDR3 sequence is CASAQGVGTEAFF. The CDR3 DNA follows: TGTGCCAGCGCACAGGGGGTCGGCACTGAAGCTTTCTTT. Variable domain in full (rest from reference TRBV7-3 and TRBJ1-1): GAGVSQTPSNKVTEKGKYVELRCDPISGHTALYWYRQSLGQGPEFLIYFQGTGAADDSGLPNDRFFAVRPEGSVSTLKIQRTERGDSAVYLCASAQGVGTEAFFGQGTRLTVV.

For the CDR3, the DNA is TGTGCCAGCAGCTTAGACCCTGGGACAGTCGGAAACACCATATATTTT. It translates to CASSLDPGTVGNTIYF. This chain connects TRBV5-4 to TRBJ1-3, with 7 bases lining up with TRBD1. Germline-derived CDR1 and CDR2 are SGHNT and YYREEE (reference sequence). Trimming took 2 bases from V and 4 from J; bases not matched to a gene: 9. This CDR3 spans 16 amino acids.

This clone was detected once. This chain connects TRBV6-2 or TRBV6-3 to TRBJ2-7; possibly TRBD1 for D (5 bases). Trimming removed 2 bases from V and 1 base from J, with 9 bases in between. The CDR3 runs to 14 residues. From germline, CDR1 is MNHEY and CDR2 SVGEGT. The CDR3 loop is CASSYPPGSYEQYF. The DNA of the CDR3 is TGTGCCAGCAGTTACCCTCCAGGGTCCTACGAGCAGTACTTC.

This chain connects TRBV7-3 to TRBJ1-3; perhaps TRBD1 as D (5 bases). The V end was cut by 6 bases, the J end by 4 bases, with 10 bases between. CDR1 is SGHTA, CDR2 FQGTGA, per germline. CDR3 length: 13 residues. CDR3 loop: CASREGNGNTIYF. The CDR3 nucleotides are TGTGCCAGCAGGGAGGGGAACGGAAACACCATATATTTT.

The CDR3 reads CASNLFTGYGYTF. CDR3 bases: TGTGCCAGCAATCTATTTACAGGGTATGGCTACACCTTC. This chain connects TRBV28 to TRBJ1-2, with a tentative D call TRBD1 (6 bases). The CDR3 has 13 amino acids. Trimming removed 7 bases at V and 5 bases at J, with 14 bases between. In germline, CDR1 is MDHEN, CDR2 SYDVKM.

The chain combines TRBV21-1 with TRBJ2-3; the table gives TRBD2 as D, unverified against the DNA. TRBV21-1 is a known pseudogene. This CDR3 is built from 17 residues. CDR3 amino acids: CASSKVGTSVATDTQYF. The DNA for the CDR3 is TGTGCCAGCAGCAAAGTCGGGACTAGCGTAGCCACAGATACGCAGTATTTT.